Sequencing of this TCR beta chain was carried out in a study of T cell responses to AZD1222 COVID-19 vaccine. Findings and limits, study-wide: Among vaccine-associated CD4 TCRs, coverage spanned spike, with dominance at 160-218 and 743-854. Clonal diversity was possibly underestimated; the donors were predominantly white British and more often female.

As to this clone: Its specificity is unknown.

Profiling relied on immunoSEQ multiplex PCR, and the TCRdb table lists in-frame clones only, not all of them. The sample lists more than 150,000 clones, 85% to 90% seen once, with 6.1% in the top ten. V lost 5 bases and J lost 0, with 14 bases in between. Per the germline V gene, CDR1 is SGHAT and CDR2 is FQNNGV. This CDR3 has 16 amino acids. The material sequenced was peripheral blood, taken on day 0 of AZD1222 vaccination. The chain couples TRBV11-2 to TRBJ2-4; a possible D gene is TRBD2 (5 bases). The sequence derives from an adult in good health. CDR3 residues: CASSPGSVLAKNIQYF. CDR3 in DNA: TGTGCCAGCAGCCCGGGGAGTGTGCTAGCCAAAAACATTCAGTACTTC.